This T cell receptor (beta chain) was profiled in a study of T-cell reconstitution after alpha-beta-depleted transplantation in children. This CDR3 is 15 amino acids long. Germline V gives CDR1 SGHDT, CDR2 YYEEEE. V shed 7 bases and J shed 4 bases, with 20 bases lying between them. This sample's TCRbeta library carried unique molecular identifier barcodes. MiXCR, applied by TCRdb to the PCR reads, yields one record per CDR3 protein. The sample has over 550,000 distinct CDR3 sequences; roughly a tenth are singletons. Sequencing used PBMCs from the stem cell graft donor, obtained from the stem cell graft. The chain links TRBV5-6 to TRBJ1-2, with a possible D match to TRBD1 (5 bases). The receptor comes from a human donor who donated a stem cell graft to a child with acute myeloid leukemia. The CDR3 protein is CASSTGTRGGYGYTF. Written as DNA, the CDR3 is TGTGCCAGCTCAACCGGAACTAGGGGCGGCTATGGCTACACCTTC.